Reported below is one TCR beta chain. Trimming at V came to 4 bases and at J to 1 base, leaving 3 bases not matched to a gene. The germline V gene has CDR1 SQVTM and CDR2 ANQGSEA. The CDR3 totals 14 residues. The data were produced by immunoSEQ multiplex PCR, yet TCRdb's version contains in-frame clones alone and is incomplete. The table has tens of thousands of clones, about 85% seen once. The entry originates in a study of control samples from healthy donors and cancer patients. The source is a woman aged 50 to 60 in good health. The rearrangement joins TRBV29-1 to TRBJ1-1, with TRBD1 identical over 10 bases. Input material: blood. The CDR3 DNA follows: TGCAGCGTTGGGACAGGGGGACGGAACACTGAAGCTTTCTTT. The encoded protein is CSVGTGGRNTEAFF.